This T cell receptor beta chain was captured in a study of cytomegalovirus exposure and HLA in healthy donors. As for this clone: What it recognizes is unknown.

Primers for the PCR totalled 60 Vbeta and 13 Jbeta. Profiled with immunoSEQ multiplex PCR; TCRdb holds only in-frame clones, not every one. The sample consists of around 110,000 clones, 75% of them appearing once. The study's findings and limits: Later analysis identified 16,951 TCR beta sequences associated with HLA alleles, using a false discovery rate threshold of 0.05. CMV serostatus was the only immune exposure information that was available. Within an earlier analysis, most TCR beta V segments proved productive either about 87% or about 30% of the time. TCR sequences were mostly rare, though some public TCRs occurred in many donors.

Input material: PBMCs. The sequence was obtained from a woman between 18 and 30 years old in good health and CMV-seronegative.

CDR3 sequence: CASSHQWGGNEQYF. CDR3 DNA sequence: TGCGCCAGCAGCCACCAGTGGGGGGGCAACGAGCAGTACTTC. The chain employs TRBV5-1 and TRBJ2-7, with TRBD2 as a possible D gene (7 bases). CDR3 length equals 14 residues. The germline V gene has CDR1 SGHRS and CDR2 YFSETQ. The germline V and J ends were trimmed by 4 bases and 5 bases, with 16 bases remaining between them.